The rows below give T cell receptor beta chains drawn from one sample of a study of T cells in Graves' hyperthyroidism and ophthalmopathy. In TCRdb, the multiplex PCR reads were re-called with MiXCR into one record per CDR3 protein. The sample contains about 400,000 distinct CDR3 sequences, more than 13% of which appear only once. Sequences were obtained from blood. The receptors were sampled from a woman younger than 45 with Graves' hyperthyroidism. The CDR3 runs from the conserved cysteine through the conserved F or W. Each record gives: D gene, J gene, clone size, V gene, CDR3 protein, CDR3 DNA. The D gene is left open where the match is weak. For some rows the clone size is stated as once, few or many, or as a class when expanded; others skip it.

TRBD2,TRBJ2-4,many,TRBV12-3/TRBV12-4,CASSSTGGGGIQYF,TGTGCCAGCAGTTCCACGGGGGGGGGCGGCATTCAGTACTTC
NA,TRBJ2-7,many,TRBV27,CASKELDTYEQYF,TGTGCCAGCAAAGAACTAGATACCTACGAGCAGTACTTC
NA,TRBJ2-5,few,TRBV28,CASSLTSRETQYF,TGTGCCAGCAGTTTAACTAGCAGGGAGACCCAGTACTTC
TRBD2,TRBJ2-7,few,TRBV28,CASSSGTRLAEQYF,TGTGCCAGCAGTTCCGGGACTAGACTGGCAGAGCAGTACTTC
TRBD2,TRBJ2-3,many,TRBV2,CASSPLAGVSDTQYF,TGTGCCAGCAGTCCACTAGCGGGAGTGTCAGATACGCAGTATTTT
NA,TRBJ2-7,NA,TRBV27,CASSPSKAVGLYEQYF,TGTGCCAGCAGTCCGAGTAAAGCTGTTGGTCTCTACGAGCAGTACTTC
TRBD1,TRBJ1-2,NA,TRBV28,CASQGQGYLSNYGYTF,TGTGCCAGCCAGGGACAGGGCTACCTATCTAACTATGGCTACACCTTC
TRBD1,TRBJ2-7,few,TRBV29-1,CSVSPGTGYEQYF,TGCAGCGTTAGCCCCGGGACAGGGTACGAGCAGTACTTC
NA,TRBJ2-7,NA,TRBV19,CASSSAGVSGAEQYF,TGTGCCAGTAGTTCAGCAGGGGTCTCGGGTGCCGAGCAGTACTTC
NA,TRBJ2-1,many,TRBV3-1,CASSRGGYNEQFF,TGTGCCAGCAGCCGAGGAGGTTACAATGAGCAGTTCTTC
NA,TRBJ1-1,NA,TRBV11-1,CASEETVTEAFF,TGTGCCAGCGAGGAGACAGTCACTGAAGCTTTCTTT
NA,TRBJ1-5,many,TRBV15,CATSRDNQPQHF,TGTGCCACCAGCAGGGATAATCAGCCCCAGCATTTT
NA,TRBJ2-3,NA,TRBV11-2,CASSSSFRAGTDTQYF,TGTGCCAGCAGCTCTTCCTTCAGGGCCGGCACAGATACGCAGTATTTT
NA,TRBJ2-7,NA,TRBV6-1,CASKLRAQLYEQYF,TGTGCCAGCAAACTAAGGGCCCAGCTCTACGAGCAGTACTTC
TRBD2,TRBJ2-7,many,TRBV12-3/TRBV12-4,CASSFAGLAGFEQYF,TGTGCCAGCAGTTTCGCGGGACTAGCGGGCTTCGAGCAGTACTTC
NA,TRBJ2-6,many,TRBV27,CASSTGANVLTF,TGTGCCAGCAGTACTGGGGCCAACGTCCTGACTTTC
NA,TRBJ2-5,NA,TRBV4-1,CASSLKGGIEYF,TGCGCCAGCAGCCTCAAGGGGGGGATTGAGTACTTC
NA,TRBJ2-1,NA,TRBV6-2/TRBV6-3,CASSYRREVTHNEQFF,TGTGCCAGCAGTTATAGAAGGGAGGTCACACACAATGAGCAGTTCTTC
TRBD1,TRBJ1-2,few,TRBV24-1,CATSAGDRGNNYGYTF,TGTGCCACCAGTGCTGGCGACAGGGGAAATAACTATGGCTACACCTTC
TRBD1,TRBJ2-1,many,TRBV27,CASSSDRISYNEQFF,TGTGCCAGCAGTTCGGACAGGATCTCCTACAATGAGCAGTTCTTC
NA,TRBJ2-5,many,TRBV11-2,CASSLRWASEQETQYF,TGTGCCAGCAGCTTACGCTGGGCTAGCGAACAAGAGACCCAGTACTTC
TRBD2,TRBJ2-1,many,TRBV10-3,CAISEVPGLAGVNEQFF,TGTGCCATCAGTGAAGTCCCGGGACTAGCGGGAGTCAATGAGCAGTTCTTC
NA,TRBJ2-2,few,TRBV5-1,CASSLEARGTGELFF,TGCGCCAGCAGCTTGGAGGCCAGGGGAACCGGGGAGCTGTTTTTT
NA,TRBJ1-6,NA,TRBV30,CAWSGQTNSPLHF,TGTGCCTGGAGTGGGCAGACCAATTCACCCCTCCACTTT
TRBD1,TRBJ1-4,NA,TRBV28,CASSSGTGRLGRDEKLFF,TGTGCCAGCAGTTCCGGGACAGGGAGATTAGGGCGGGATGAAAAACTGTTTTTT